This is a list of T cell receptor beta chains from one sample in a study of blood T cell repertoires in COVID-19. TCRdb's copy holds only in-frame clones and misses some; the assay was immunoSEQ multiplex PCR. The sample includes 180,000 or so clones, about 85% of them seen just once. The specimen was PBMCs or T cells enriched from blood (not recorded which). The receptors originated from a man aged 35 to 55 who had recovered from COVID-19. Both conserved end residues are part of each CDR3. The D gene is left open where the match is weak. Expanded clones are given a class, and other clones once, few, many or no size at all.

V	D	size	J	CDR3	DNA
TRBV19	TRBD1	.	TRBJ1-1	CASSASGGTEAFF	TGTGCCAGTAGTGCATCAGGGGGAACTGAAGCTTTCTTT
TRBV19	.	.	TRBJ1-6	CASLDKGNTPLHF	TGTGCCAGTTTGGACAAGGGAAATACACCCCTCCACTTT
TRBV5-1	.	.	TRBJ2-7	CASSPDSRYEQYF	TGCGCCAGCAGCCCGGACAGCCGCTACGAGCAGTACTTC
TRBV7-9	.	.	TRBJ1-1	CASSLVVGVGDTEAFF	TGTGCCAGCAGCTTAGTGGTAGGGGTCGGAGACACTGAAGCTTTCTTT
TRBV28	TRBD1	.	TRBJ2-7	CASSPRFGTGEYEQYF	TGTGCCAGCAGTCCCCGGTTCGGGACAGGGGAGTACGAGCAGTACTTC
TRBV28	.	.	TRBJ1-2	CASSSLRQTTNYGYTF	TGTGCCAGCAGTTCCCTAAGACAGACAACTAACTATGGCTACACCTTC
TRBV2	TRBD1	.	TRBJ1-4	CASGPTGTATNEKLFF	TGTGCCAGCGGACCTACAGGGACAGCAACTAATGAAAAACTGTTTTTT
TRBV5-1	.	.	TRBJ1-2	CASRSGTGGAYGYTF	TGCGCCAGCAGGTCCGGGACGGGAGGGGCCTATGGCTACACCTTC
TRBV19	.	.	TRBJ1-5	CASSTQRTFYSNQPQHF	TGTGCCAGTAGTACCCAGAGGACTTTTTATAGCAATCAGCCCCAGCATTTT
TRBV7-9	.	.	TRBJ2-2	CASSYNMGELFF	TGTGCCAGCAGTTATAACATGGGGGAGCTGTTTTTT
TRBV5-4	TRBD1	.	TRBJ2-7	CASSWGGQGRGEQYF	TGTGCCAGCAGCTGGGGGGGACAGGGAAGGGGAGAGCAGTACTTC
TRBV19	TRBD1	.	TRBJ1-2	CASGDRGGGGYTF	TGTGCCAGTGGCGACAGGGGAGGAGGCGGCTACACCTTC
TRBV11-3	.	.	TRBJ2-1	CASSIGANKNNEQFF	TGTGCCAGCTCCATAGGGGCGAATAAGAATAATGAGCAGTTCTTC
TRBV7-2	.	.	TRBJ2-7	CASSKGRPGSTYEQYF	TGTGCCAGCAGTAAAGGTAGGCCAGGATCGACCTACGAGCAGTACTTC
TRBV27	TRBD1	.	TRBJ2-7	CASSLPGTGNEQYF	TGTGCCAGCAGTTTACCGGGGACAGGGAACGAGCAGTACTTC
TRBV18	.	.	TRBJ2-6	CASSPPRSGANVLTF	TGTGCCAGCTCACCCCCCCGCTCTGGGGCCAACGTCCTGACTTTC
TRBV5-8	TRBD1	.	TRBJ1-2	CASSLGTGAHNYGYTF	TGTGCCAGCAGCTTAGGGACAGGGGCCCATAACTATGGCTACACCTTC
TRBV18	.	.	TRBJ2-5	CASSPPWGGYETQYF	TGTGCCAGCTCACCACCTTGGGGGGGCTACGAGACCCAGTACTTC
TRBV9	.	.	TRBJ2-7	CASSVTGLPYEQYF	TGTGCCAGCAGCGTAACAGGGCTCCCCTACGAGCAGTACTTC
TRBV30	.	.	TRBJ1-5	CAAQQVNQPQHF	TGTGCTGCTCAACAGGTCAATCAGCCCCAGCATTTT
TRBV3-1/TRBV3-2	.	.	TRBJ1-4	CASSQGGSREKLFF	TGTGCCAGCAGCCAAGGCGGTTCTCGAGAAAAACTGTTTTTT
TRBV10-1	.	.	TRBJ2-5	CASSESRGGVETQYF	TGCGCCAGCAGTGAGTCGAGGGGGGGGGTTGAGACCCAGTACTTC
TRBV9	.	.	TRBJ1-1	CASSVVSGASEAFF	TGTGCCAGCAGCGTAGTGAGTGGGGCCTCTGAAGCTTTCTTT
TRBV11-1	TRBD1	few	TRBJ1-6	CASSLGQGALNSPLHF	TGTGCCAGCAGCCTCGGACAGGGGGCCCTTAATTCACCCCTCCACTTT
TRBV21-1	.	.	TRBJ2-1	CASSKALLGLHSYNEQFF	TGTGCCAGCAGCAAAGCGCTACTGGGACTACACTCCTACAATGAGCAGTTCTTC
TRBV6-5	.	.	TRBJ1-5	CASSSPGFRFQHF	TGTGCCAGCAGTTCCCCGGGGTTTAGGTTCCAGCATTTT
TRBV29-1	.	.	TRBJ1-2	CSVVAGPQGYTF	TGCAGCGTTGTGGCGGGGCCGCAGGGCTACACCTTC
TRBV7-3	.	.	TRBJ1-2	CASSPVQMGRGYTF	TGTGCCAGCAGCCCCGTTCAAATGGGGCGAGGCTACACCTTC
TRBV2	.	.	TRBJ1-5	CASEGQGARGNQPQHF	TGTGCCAGCGAAGGCCAAGGGGCTCGAGGCAATCAGCCCCAGCATTTT
TRBV28	.	.	TRBJ1-2	CASTMGDTVYGYTF	TGTGCCAGCACCATGGGGGACACAGTCTATGGCTACACCTTC
TRBV4-1	.	.	TRBJ1-2	CASSQDLQAGYTF	TGCGCCAGCAGCCAAGATCTCCAGGCCGGCTACACCTTC
TRBV28	TRBD2	.	TRBJ2-2	CASSRLAGGPNTGELFF	TGTGCCAGCAGCAGACTAGCGGGAGGGCCGAACACCGGGGAGCTGTTTTTT
TRBV4-1	.	.	TRBJ1-4	CASSQVGVGGNEKLFF	TGCGCCAGCAGCCAAGTGGGGGTGGGAGGTAATGAAAAACTGTTTTTT
TRBV19	.	.	TRBJ1-1	CASSAEGGAGTEAFF	TGTGCCAGTAGTGCCGAGGGGGGGGCGGGCACTGAAGCTTTCTTT
TRBV19	TRBD2	.	TRBJ2-1	CASSGSGRAGNEQFF	TGTGCCAGTAGTGGTAGCGGGAGGGCCGGGAATGAGCAGTTCTTC
TRBV19	TRBD1	.	TRBJ1-2	CASSIGQGNYGYTF	TGTGCCAGTAGTATCGGACAGGGAAACTATGGCTACACCTTC
TRBV5-1	TRBD1	few	TRBJ1-1	CASSSGYRGWDTEAFF	TGCGCCAGCAGCTCGGGTTACAGGGGGTGGGACACTGAAGCTTTCTTT
TRBV4-1	.	.	TRBJ1-5	CASSQGSWGDQPQHF	TGCGCCAGCAGCCAAGGGTCTTGGGGGGATCAGCCCCAGCATTTT
TRBV19	TRBD1	.	TRBJ2-7	CASSMGNRGTYEQYF	TGTGCCAGTAGTATGGGGAACAGGGGAACGTACGAGCAGTACTTC
TRBV7-6	.	.	TRBJ1-1	CASSPNLGAINTEAFF	TGTGCCAGCAGCCCGAACCTGGGGGCCATAAACACTGAAGCTTTCTTT
TRBV2	TRBD1	few	TRBJ1-6	CASSATGMDSPLHF	TGTGCCAGCAGTGCGACAGGGATGGATTCACCCCTCCACTTT
TRBV11-2	.	.	TRBJ1-1	CASSQQGNTEAFF	TGTGCCAGCAGCCAACAGGGGAACACTGAAGCTTTCTTT
TRBV30	.	few	TRBJ2-7	CAWRQGSHEQYF	TGTGCCTGGAGACAGGGTTCCCACGAGCAGTACTTC
TRBV29-1	.	.	TRBJ1-1	CSVGGRGTGNTEAFF	TGCAGCGTTGGGGGCAGGGGAACAGGGAACACTGAAGCTTTCTTT
TRBV11-2	TRBD2	once	TRBJ2-1	CASSSSGMGNEQFF	TGTGCCAGCAGTTCAAGCGGGATGGGTAATGAGCAGTTCTTC
TRBV19	.	.	TRBJ1-3	CASSLLFRSSGNTIYF	TGTGCCAGTAGTTTATTGTTCAGATCCTCTGGAAACACCATATATTTT
TRBV6-5	TRBD1	.	TRBJ1-1	CASSLQGLGTEAFF	TGTGCCAGCAGTTTACAGGGGTTGGGCACTGAAGCTTTCTTT
TRBV19	.	.	TRBJ2-2	CASSGEHITGELFF	TGTGCCAGTAGCGGGGAACACATCACCGGGGAGCTGTTTTTT
TRBV3-1/TRBV3-2	TRBD2	once	TRBJ2-4	CASSQGSGGIQYF	TGTGCCAGCAGCCAAGGGTCGGGGGGCATTCAGTACTTC
TRBV27	.	once	TRBJ2-7	CASSLGSSGSYEQYF	TGTGCCAGCAGTTTAGGAAGTAGCGGCTCCTACGAGCAGTACTTC
TRBV28	.	once	TRBJ2-2	CASSLTGNTGELFF	TGTGCCAGCAGTTTGACAGGGAACACCGGGGAGCTGTTTTTT
TRBV13	.	.	TRBJ2-1	CASSFMAEQFF	TGTGCCAGCAGCTTTATGGCTGAGCAGTTCTTC